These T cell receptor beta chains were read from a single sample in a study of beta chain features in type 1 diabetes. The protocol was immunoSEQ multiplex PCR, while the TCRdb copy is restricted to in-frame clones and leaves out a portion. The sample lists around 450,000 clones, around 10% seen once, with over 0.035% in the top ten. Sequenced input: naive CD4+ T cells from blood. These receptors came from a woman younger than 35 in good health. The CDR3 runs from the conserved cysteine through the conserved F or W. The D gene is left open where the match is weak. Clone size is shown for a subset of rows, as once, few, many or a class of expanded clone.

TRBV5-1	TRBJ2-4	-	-	CASSLGRRDIQYF
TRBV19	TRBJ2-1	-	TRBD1	CASRGRGSNEQFF
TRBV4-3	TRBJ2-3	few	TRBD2	CASSQGGGLTDTQYF
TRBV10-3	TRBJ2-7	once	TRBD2	CAISDGREGSYEQYF
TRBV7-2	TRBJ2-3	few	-	CASSLFVGTDTQYF
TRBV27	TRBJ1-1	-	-	CASSFGWGRPNTEAFF
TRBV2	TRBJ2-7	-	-	CASSPTDEQYF
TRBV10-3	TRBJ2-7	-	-	CAIDRQGIYEQYF
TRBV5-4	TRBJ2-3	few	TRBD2	CASSSTSGSTDTQYF
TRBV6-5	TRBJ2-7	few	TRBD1	CASSLRDRHSYEQYF
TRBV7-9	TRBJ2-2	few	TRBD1	CASSLQTGAHTGELFF
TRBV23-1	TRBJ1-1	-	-	CASRWATEAFF
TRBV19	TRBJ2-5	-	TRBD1	CASNKDRWSQETQYF
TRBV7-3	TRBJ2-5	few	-	CASSLVVPPQETQYF
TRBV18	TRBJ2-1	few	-	CASSPSGEREQFF
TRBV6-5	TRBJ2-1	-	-	CASSYGNRNEQFF
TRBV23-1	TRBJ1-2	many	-	CASSQNGYTF
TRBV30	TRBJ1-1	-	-	CAQRDEDTEAFF
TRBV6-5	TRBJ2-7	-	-	CASSYGRRLKYEQYF
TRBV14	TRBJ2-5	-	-	CASSQSIQETQYF
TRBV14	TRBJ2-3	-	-	CASSLTYTDTQYF
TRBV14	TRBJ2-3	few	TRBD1	CASSQVRGQTVTQYF
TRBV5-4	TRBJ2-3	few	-	CASSLSGFGTDTQYF
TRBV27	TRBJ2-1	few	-	CASRPSRPNEQFF
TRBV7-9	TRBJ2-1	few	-	CASTPHEASHEQFF
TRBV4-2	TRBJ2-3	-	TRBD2	CASSQAQRGEGTDTQYF
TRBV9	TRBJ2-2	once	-	CASSVGTDTGELFF
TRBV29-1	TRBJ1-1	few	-	CSVAGLTANTEAFF
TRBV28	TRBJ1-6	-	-	CASSFPRSYNSPLHF
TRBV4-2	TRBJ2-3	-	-	CASSQDPQGSRADTQYF
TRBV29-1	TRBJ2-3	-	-	CSTGYRSTDTQYF
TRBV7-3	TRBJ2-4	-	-	CASSPGPDSQQYF
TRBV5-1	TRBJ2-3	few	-	CASSLEGASDTQYF
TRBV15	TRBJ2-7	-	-	CATSRDKGHFSYEQYF
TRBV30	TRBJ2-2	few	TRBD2	CAWSEAKLAGGRTGELFF
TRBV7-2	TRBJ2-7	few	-	CASSGNYEQYF
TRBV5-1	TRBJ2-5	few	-	CASSQGSQETQYF
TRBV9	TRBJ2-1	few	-	CASSVSLGLQYNEQFF
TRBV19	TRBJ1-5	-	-	CASSRQSNQPQHF
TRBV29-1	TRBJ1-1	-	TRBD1	CSVQGIMNTEAFF
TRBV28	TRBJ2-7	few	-	CASSPGAYEQYF
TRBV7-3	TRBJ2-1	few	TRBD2	CASSPGLAGVYEQFF
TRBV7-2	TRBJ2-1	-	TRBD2	CASSLVGAGVSNEQFF
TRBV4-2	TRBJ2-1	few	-	CASSQESTATYNEQFF
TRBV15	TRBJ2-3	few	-	CATSSVQGDTQYF
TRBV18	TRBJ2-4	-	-	CASSPPLQGGNIQYF
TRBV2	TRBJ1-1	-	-	CASSRQVTEAFF
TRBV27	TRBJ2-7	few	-	CASSLRRDYEQYF
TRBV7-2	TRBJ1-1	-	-	CASRRGDTPNTEAFF